These 7 T cell receptor beta chains came from one sample sequenced in a study of T cell changes during pregnancy in multiple sclerosis (dated 2019 in TCRdb). Libraries were constructed by the immunoSEQ multiplex PCR assay. As stored in TCRdb, this immuneACCESS dataset retains in-frame rearrangements with V and J assigned. A fraction of the clones does not appear; measured against another copy, unresolved V genes explain less than half of the discrepancy, and the remainder lacks a known reason. This sample holds about 79,000 clones; approximately 92% were observed only once. Together, the top ten hold less than 0.75% of the sample. The sequenced sample was peripheral blood, obtained in the second trimester of pregnancy. Receptors originate from a female donor in good health, enrolled as a control in a pregnancy study.

The gene calls are TRBV6-1 and TRBJ2-7, with D tentatively TRBD2 (5 bases). The CDR3 runs 15 residues. Germline loops: CDR1 MNHNS, CDR2 SASEGT. V lost 3 bases to trimming and J lost 4 bases, with 16 bases between them. In DNA, the CDR3 is TGTGCCAGCAGTGAGATGACGGGGATGGGATACGAGCAGTACTTC. It specifies CASSEMTGMGYEQYF.

The chain carries TRBV7-2 and TRBJ1-6; D possibly corresponds to TRBD1 (6 bases). The CDR3 contains 14 residues. Trimming removed 5 bases from V and 8 bases from J, with 13 bases in between. CDR1 and CDR2 from the germline V gene are SGHTA and FQGNSA. The CDR3 coding sequence is TGTGCCAGCAGCATATCGCCAGGGGATTCACCCCTCCACTTT. Protein product: CASSISPGDSPLHF. The complete variable domain, with remaining parts taken from reference TRBV7-2 and TRBJ1-6, reads GAGVSQSPSNKVTEKGKDVELRCDPISGHTALYWYRQSLGQGLEFLIYFQGNSAPDKSGLPSDRFSAERTGGSVSTLTIQRTQQEDSAVYLCASSISPGDSPLHFGNGTRLTVT.

This chain links TRBV4-2 with TRBJ2-1; D unresolved. The CDR3 spans 13 residues. The V gene lost 1 base and the J gene lost 7 bases, with 8 bases spanning the gap. CDR1 and CDR2 from the germline V gene are LGHNA and YNFKEQ. CDR3 amino acids: CASSQGATNEQFF. The CDR3 nucleotides read TGTGCCAGCAGCCAAGGAGCGACGAATGAGCAGTTCTTC.

The chain carries TRBV18 and TRBJ2-7; 8 nucleotides agree with TRBD2. CDR3 length equals 17 residues. V gave up 4 bases and J gave up 1 base; unmatched junction bases: 12. The germline gives CDR1 KGHSH, CDR2 LQKENI. In nucleotides, the CDR3 is TGTGCCAGCTCACTCCAGGCGGGGGGACTGGATTCCTACGAGCAGTACTTC. This gives the protein CASSLQAGGLDSYEQYF.

The chain joins TRBV27 to TRBJ2-2; possibly TRBD2 for D (6 bases). Germline V gene data show CDR1 as MNHEY and CDR2 as SMNVEV (reference sequence). The CDR3 has 16 residues. Trimming pared 0 bases from V and 5 bases from J, leaving 13 bases between. The CDR3 is CASSLSGGGLTGELFF. The DNA of the CDR3 is TGTGCCAGCAGTTTATCGGGGGGTGGGTTGACCGGGGAGCTGTTTTTT.

This chain links TRBV6-6 with TRBJ1-2; TRBD1 matches 7 bases. Trimming cost V 6 bases and J 6 bases; bases outside gene matches: 4. The CDR3 has 12 amino acids. Germline V CDR1 and CDR2: MNHNY, SVGAGI (reference sequence). In DNA form, the CDR3 reads TGTGCCAGCAGAACCGGGACAGATGGCTACACCTTC. Residues: CASRTGTDGYTF.

This clone was counted only a few times. The chain employs TRBV19 and TRBJ2-7, with a possible D match to TRBD2 (5 bases). Germline V CDR1 and CDR2: LNHDA, SQIVND (reference sequence). Trimming shortened V by 2 bases and J by 0 bases, and 14 bases separated the two germline ends. CDR3 size: 16 residues. CDR3 sequence (DNA): TGTGCCAGTAGTATAAGGGAGACGGGGTTCTCCTACGAGCAGTACTTC. Its translation: CASSIRETGFSYEQYF.